Listed here are 20 T cell receptor beta chains from one sample, sequenced in a study of blood T cell repertoires in COVID-19. Generated by immunoSEQ multiplex PCR, the TCRdb table keeps only in-frame clones and is missing some. The table includes under 70,000 clones, about 90% detected once. Sequencing was done on a sample of peripheral blood. The receptors derive from a man aged 55 to 70 with active COVID-19.

V usage is TRBV7-9 and J usage is TRBJ2-2, with TRBD1 as a possible D gene (5 bases). CDR1 is SEHNR and CDR2 is FQNEAQ in the germline V gene (reference sequence). V was shortened by 5 bases and J by 8 bases, with 9 bases between the two germline ends. CDR3 length equals 12 residues. The DNA of the CDR3 is TGTGCCAGCAGCGCCAGGGCGGGGGAGCTGTTTTTT. Encoded protein: CASSARAGELFF.

The CDR3 region is CASSTQGLAGAEQYF. In DNA, the CDR3 is TGTGCCAGTAGTACCCAAGGACTAGCGGGGGCCGAGCAGTACTTC. The gene calls are TRBV19 and TRBJ2-7, with TRBD2 matching 13 bases. J was trimmed by 6 bases and V by 4 bases; bases with no gene match: 6. There are 15 residues in the CDR3. CDR1 is LNHDA and CDR2 is SQIVND in the germline V gene (reference sequence).

The J gene is TRBJ2-7, the V gene TRBV5-1; the match to TRBD2 covers 9 bases. V lost 1 base and J lost 1; bases outside the gene matches: 9. CDR1 is SGHRS, CDR2 YFSETQ, per germline. The CDR3 runs 17 residues. CDR3 nucleotides: TGCGCCAGCAGCTTGTACGGGTCTAGCGGGACGTCCTACGAGCAGTACTTC. It yields the protein CASSLYGSSGTSYEQYF.

The CDR3 reads CASSRQGILDTQYF. DNA for the CDR3: TGTGCCAGCAGTCGACAGGGTATTTTAGATACGCAGTATTTT. The chain joins TRBV7-8 to TRBJ2-3, with 7 nucleotides matching TRBD1. The CDR3 sequence is 14 residues long. Trimming at V came to 6 bases and at J to 5 bases, leaving 8 bases not matched to a gene. Germline V gene sequence: CDR1 SGHVS, CDR2 FQNEAQ.

The chain carries TRBV3-1 (or the pseudogene TRBV3-2) and TRBJ1-3; TRBD1 agrees at 8 bases. Germline V gene data show CDR1 as LGHDT and CDR2 as YNNKEL (reference sequence). The length of the CDR3 is 21 residues. The trim removed 8 bases at V and 0 bases at J, leaving 24 bases unmatched. DNA for the CDR3: TGTGCCAGCGGCAATACTGAGGACAGGGAGATCTCGGGGTCCTCTGGAAACACCATATATTTT. It codes for CASGNTEDREISGSSGNTIYF.

This clone was detected only once. This chain joins TRBV6-8 and TRBJ1-3; 7 bases agree with TRBD1. V was pared by 1 base and J by 0 bases, with 12 bases of the junction left unmatched. CDR1 and CDR2 from the germline V gene are MNHGY and SAAAGT. This CDR3 spans 19 amino acids. The CDR3 spells CASSYFGDREGISGNTIYF. CDR3 nucleotides: TGTGCCAGCAGTTACTTCGGCGACAGGGAAGGGATCTCTGGAAACACCATATATTTT.

The rearrangement joins TRBV9 to TRBJ2-5; D is perhaps TRBD2 (6 bases). Per the germline V gene, CDR1 is SGDLS and CDR2 is YYNGEE. Trimming left V 4 bases short and J 5 bases short, with 18 bases between. The CDR3 covers 15 residues. In DNA, the CDR3 is TGTGCCAGCAGCTTCGGCGGAGGGAGTTTGGAGACCCAGTACTTC. Protein sequence: CASSFGGGSLETQYF.

The chain couples TRBV7-2 to TRBJ2-7, with no clear D. V was cut by 5 bases and J by 2 bases, with 7 bases left in between. The V gene's germline CDR1 is SGHTA and CDR2 FQGNSA. The CDR3 is 12 residues long. The CDR3 here is CASSPNTYEQYF. CDR3 coding DNA: TGTGCCAGCAGCCCGAACACCTACGAGCAGTACTTC.

The genes are TRBV10-1 and TRBJ2-2; 7 bases match TRBD2. The germline V gene encodes CDR1 WNHNN and CDR2 SYGVQD (reference sequence). The length of the CDR3 is 18 residues. V lost 2 bases to trimming and J lost 1 base; unmatched junction nucleotides: 10. CDR3 region: CASSEEVPLAENTGELFF. The CDR3 nucleotides read TGCGCCAGCAGTGAGGAAGTTCCCCTAGCGGAGAACACCGGGGAGCTGTTTTTT.

The rearrangement uses TRBV18 and TRBJ2-7; 12 bases are shared with TRBD2. The CDR3 spans 15 residues. Germline V lookup: CDR1 KGHSH, CDR2 LQKENI. Unmatched junction bases numbered 5, after V lost 5 bases and J lost 3 bases. The CDR3 here is CASSTGLAGFYEQYF. In nucleotides, the CDR3 is TGTGCCAGCTCAACCGGACTAGCGGGGTTCTACGAGCAGTACTTC.

In regard to this clone: This same CDR3 is encoded by further DNA sequences in the sample. This chain joins TRBV28 and TRBJ1-5; 8 nucleotides match TRBD1. Trimming removed 6 bases from V and 5 bases from J; junction bases left unmatched: 9. The CDR3 is made up of 15 amino acids. The germline gives CDR1 MDHEN, CDR2 SYDVKM. The CDR3 DNA reads as TGTGCCAGCAGCTCCACCGGGACAGGATATCAGCCCCAGCATTTT. Its translation: CASSSTGTGYQPQHF.

In its sample, this clone was seen a few times. The chain carries TRBV29-1 and TRBJ2-1, with 8 nucleotides matching TRBD2. CDR1 and CDR2 (germline): SQVTM, ANQGSEA. The V gene end was trimmed by 0 bases and the J gene end by 5 bases; junction bases not matched to a gene: 6. This CDR3 is 15 amino acids long. CDR3 residues: CSVEDGGRTDNEQFF. Written as DNA, the CDR3 is TGCAGCGTTGAAGATGGCGGGAGGACAGACAATGAGCAGTTCTTC.

The chain couples TRBV19 to TRBJ2-3, with D unclear. The CDR3 sequence is 16 residues long. Trimming took 6 bases from V and 1 from J, leaving 17 bases between them. CDR1 and CDR2 (germline): LNHDA, SQIVND (reference sequence). CDR3 region: CASRESTNYRTDTQYF. The CDR3 nucleotides are TGTGCCAGTAGAGAGTCCACAAACTATCGCACAGATACGCAGTATTTT.

The gene calls are TRBV2 and TRBJ2-4; TRBD2 is a possible D gene (6 bases). CDR3 length: 13 amino acids. The ends were cut back, 1 base at V and 8 bases at J, with 9 bases in the middle. The germline V gene has CDR1 SNHLY and CDR2 FYNNEI. This CDR3 reads CASSEVPGDIQYF. CDR3 nucleotides: TGTGCCAGCAGTGAAGTTCCGGGAGACATTCAGTACTTC.

The chain has TRBV10-3 and TRBJ2-7; TRBD2 aligns across 10 bases. This CDR3 has 16 amino acids. After removal of 3 bases from V and 5 bases from J, the junction contained 10 bases not matched to a gene. The germline V gene encodes CDR1 ENHRY and CDR2 SYGVKD. In DNA form, the CDR3 reads TGTGCCATCAGTGACCTAGCGGGGGCTCCCCACCACGAGCAGTACTTC. It is translated as CAISDLAGAPHHEQYF.

The V and J genes are TRBV6-6 and TRBJ2-3; D is uncertain. V was shortened by 4 bases and J by 6 bases, with 11 bases between the two germline ends. The CDR3 has 13 amino acids. Germline loops: CDR1 MNHNY, CDR2 SVGAGI (reference sequence). The CDR3, as DNA: TGTGCCAGCAGTTTTTCCACTCGGGATACGCAGTATTTT. As protein: CASSFSTRDTQYF.

As DNA, the CDR3 is TGTGCCAGCAGCGTACAGGTGTTCCCCTACGAGCAGTACTTC. Its translation is CASSVQVFPYEQYF. This chain links TRBV9 with TRBJ2-7; D remains ambiguous. This CDR3 has 14 amino acids. Germline-derived CDR1 and CDR2 are SGDLS and YYNGEE. V was cut by 1 base and J by 2 bases, with 10 bases left in between.

This chain connects TRBV7-2 to TRBJ2-7; a weak D match, TRBD2 (5 bases). The germline V gene encodes CDR1 SGHTA and CDR2 FQGNSA. V was cut by 6 bases and J by 7 bases, with 16 bases left in between. The CDR3 extends over 13 amino acids. The CDR3 loop reads CASSFRAPGEQYF. CDR3 sequence (DNA): TGTGCCAGCAGTTTTAGGGCGCCGGGGGAGCAGTACTTC.

V gene TRBV18 combines with J gene TRBJ2-7; D is possibly TRBD1 (5 bases). The CDR3 runs 18 residues. The germline V gene encodes CDR1 KGHSH and CDR2 LQKENI. Trimming took 2 bases from V and 2 from J, leaving 22 bases between them. The CDR3 region is CASSPVLPAGMTTYEQYF. For the CDR3, the DNA is TGTGCCAGCTCACCAGTTTTACCTGCAGGGATGACAACCTACGAGCAGTACTTC.

The gene calls are TRBV3-1 (or the pseudogene TRBV3-2) and TRBJ2-7; D might be TRBD2 (5 bases). Germline CDR1 is LGHDT and CDR2 is YNNKEL (reference sequence). The length of the CDR3 is 14 residues. Trimming took 0 bases from V and 2 from J, leaving 8 bases between them. CDR3 coding DNA: TGTGCCAGCAGCCAAGAGGGGAGACCCTACGAGCAGTACTTC. Translation: CASSQEGRPYEQYF.